This TCR beta chain was observed in a study of shared clonotypes between healthy human individuals. Unmatched junction bases numbered 13, after V lost 3 bases and J lost 10 bases. CDR1 and CDR2 (germline): SGDLS, YYNGEE. The CDR3 extends over 15 amino acids. CD45RO-negative cells were positively selected for CCR7, leaving out terminally differentiated effector memory CD45RA+ cells. Only in-frame clones appear in the TCRdb table, and some are missing; sequencing was by immunoSEQ multiplex PCR. The repertoire includes some 2 million clones, about 95% of them detected once, and 0.85% to 1.2% sits in the top ten.

The sample taken for sequencing was naive CD8+ T cells sorted from blood. The sequence was collected from a man younger than 35 in good health. The chain uses TRBV9 and TRBJ2-1, with 7 nucleotides matching TRBD2. The CDR3 loop reads CASSAPTGSRGEQFF. The CDR3 DNA sequence: TGTGCCAGCAGCGCTCCAACGGGCTCGCGGGGGGAGCAGTTCTTC.